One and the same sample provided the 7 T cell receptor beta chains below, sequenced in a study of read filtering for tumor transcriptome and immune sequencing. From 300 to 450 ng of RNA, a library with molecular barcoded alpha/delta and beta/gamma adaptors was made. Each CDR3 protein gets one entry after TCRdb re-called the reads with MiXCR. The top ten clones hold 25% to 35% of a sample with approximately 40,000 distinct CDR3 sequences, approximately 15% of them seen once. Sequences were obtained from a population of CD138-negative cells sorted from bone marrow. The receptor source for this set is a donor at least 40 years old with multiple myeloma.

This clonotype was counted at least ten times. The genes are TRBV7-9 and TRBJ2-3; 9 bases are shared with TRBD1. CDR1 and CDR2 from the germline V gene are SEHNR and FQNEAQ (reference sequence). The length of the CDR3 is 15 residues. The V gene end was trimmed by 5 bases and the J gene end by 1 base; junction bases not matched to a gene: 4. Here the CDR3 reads CASSNRQGGTDTQYF. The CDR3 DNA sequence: TGTGCCAGCAGCAACCGACAGGGGGGCACAGATACGCAGTATTTT.

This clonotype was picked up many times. CDR3: CASSLDGNYGYTF. CDR3 nucleotides: TGTGCCAGCAGCTTAGACGGAAACTATGGCTACACCTTC. The chain is built from TRBV7-9 and TRBJ1-2; D call uncertain. Looked up from germline, CDR1 is SEHNR and CDR2 is FQNEAQ (reference sequence). The CDR3 has 13 amino acids. V shed 1 base and J shed 2 bases, with 5 bases lying between them.

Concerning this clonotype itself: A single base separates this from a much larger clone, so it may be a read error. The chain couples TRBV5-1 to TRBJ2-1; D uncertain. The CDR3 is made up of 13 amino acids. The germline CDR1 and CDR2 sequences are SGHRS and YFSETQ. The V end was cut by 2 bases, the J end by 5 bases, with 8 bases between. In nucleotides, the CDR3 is TGCGCCAGCAGCTTCTGGCAGGACAATGAGCAGTTCTTC. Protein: CASSFWQDNEQFF.

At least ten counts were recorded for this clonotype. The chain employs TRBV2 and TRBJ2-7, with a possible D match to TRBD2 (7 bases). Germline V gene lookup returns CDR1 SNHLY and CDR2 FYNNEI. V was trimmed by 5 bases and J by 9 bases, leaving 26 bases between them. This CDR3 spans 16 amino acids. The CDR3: CASSSERGRREYGQYF. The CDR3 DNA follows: TGTGCCAGCAGTTCCGAAAGGGGGAGGCGGGAGTATGGGCAGTACTTC.

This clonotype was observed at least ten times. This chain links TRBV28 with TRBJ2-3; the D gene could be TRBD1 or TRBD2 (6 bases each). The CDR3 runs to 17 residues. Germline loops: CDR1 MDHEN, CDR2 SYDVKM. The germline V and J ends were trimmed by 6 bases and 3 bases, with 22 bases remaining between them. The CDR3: CASSPWRGVSETDTQYF. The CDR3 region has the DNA TGTGCCAGCAGCCCATGGAGGGGGGTTTCGGAGACAGATACGCAGTATTTT.

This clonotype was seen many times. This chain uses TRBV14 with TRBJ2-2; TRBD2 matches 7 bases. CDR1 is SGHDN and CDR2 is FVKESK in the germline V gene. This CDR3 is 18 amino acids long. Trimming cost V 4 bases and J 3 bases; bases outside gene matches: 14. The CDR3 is CASSPRSAGVGHTGELFF. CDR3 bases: TGTGCCAGCAGCCCAAGGTCGGCGGGAGTAGGTCACACCGGGGAGCTGTTTTTT.

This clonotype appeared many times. CDR3 bases: TGTGCCAGCAGCTTACTCCAGGGAATCTCTAACTATGGCTACACCTTC. This translates into CASSLLQGISNYGYTF. The chain employs TRBV7-9 and TRBJ1-2, with a possible D match to TRBD1 (5 bases). Germline V CDR1 and CDR2: SEHNR, FQNEAQ (reference sequence). The V end was cut by 2 bases, the J end by 0 bases, with 13 bases between. CDR3 size: 16 residues.